Presented here are 8 T cell receptor beta chains from one specimen sequenced in a study of T cells after yellow fever vaccination. TCRdb recomputed calls from the 5' RACE reads with MiXCR, one row per CDR3 protein. The data show a few hundred thousand distinct CDR3 sequences, around 4% seen once. The sample consisted of PBMCs, taken on the day of the yellow fever booster vaccination. Every receptor here comes from a man aged 18-30 years who received the YFV17D yellow fever vaccine.

This clonotype was counted many times. The J gene is TRBJ2-1, the V gene TRBV6-2 or TRBV6-3; D uncertain. Germline CDR1 is MNHEY and CDR2 is SVGEGT. V was clipped by 0 bases and J by 10 bases, with 10 bases between them. CDR3 length equals 13 residues. The CDR3 nucleotides read TGTGCCAGCAGTTACTCTGGTCGTACCGAGCAGTTCTTC. Translated: CASSYSGRTEQFF.

The gene calls are TRBV4-2 and TRBJ2-3; the D is unclear. Germline V gene lookup returns CDR1 LGHNA and CDR2 YNFKEQ. This CDR3 contains 14 residues. Trimming left V 5 bases short and J 1 base short, with 10 bases between. This CDR3 is CASSGMERTDTQYF. In DNA, the CDR3 is TGTGCCAGCAGCGGTATGGAGCGCACAGATACGCAGTATTTT.

The CDR3 sequence is CASSLAPDYNYGYTF. The CDR3, as DNA: TGTGCCAGCAGCTTGGCCCCGGACTATAACTATGGCTACACCTTC. The V gene is TRBV5-6, the J gene TRBJ1-2; the D is unclear. V lost 0 bases and J 1 base, leaving 10 bases between the germline ends. CDR1 is SGHDT and CDR2 is YYEEEE in the germline V gene. The CDR3 extends over 15 amino acids. Complete variable domain (other parts from reference TRBV5-6 and TRBJ1-2): DAGVTQSPTHLIKTRGQQVTLRCSPKSGHDTVSWYQQALGQGPQFIFQYYEEEERQRGNFPDRFSGHQFPNYSSELNVNALLLGDSALYLCASSLAPDYNYGYTFGSGTRLTVV.

This clonotype was found many times. V is TRBV29-1 and J is TRBJ1-2, with a tentative D call TRBD1 (5 bases). Germline V gene sequence: CDR1 SQVTM, CDR2 ANQGSEA. V was clipped by 1 base and J by 7 bases, with 7 bases between them. The CDR3 covers 11 residues. CDR3 residues: CSVEAGGGYTF. The CDR3, as DNA: TGCAGCGTTGAAGCTGGGGGTGGCTACACCTTC.

The gene calls are TRBV4-3 and TRBJ1-6, with D perhaps matching TRBD1 (5 bases). The CDR3 consists of 15 residues. Germline CDR1 is LGHNA and CDR2 is YSLEER. The CDR3 DNA reads TGCGCAACCTCACAGGCGCTCTCCTATAATTCACCCCTCCACTTT. Encoded protein: CATSQALSYNSPLHF.

This clonotype was seen repeatedly, ten times or more. The junction departs from germline at one end; a sequencing error may be responsible. The V call is TRBV7-7, the J call TRBJ2-1; D perhaps matches TRBD2 (5 bases). The CDR3 spans 13 residues. Germline V gene lookup returns CDR1 SSHAT and CDR2 FNYEAQ (reference sequence). CDR3 nucleotides: TGTGCTAGCAGCTCCGACGGGGAGTTTGAGCAGTTCTTC. It translates to CASSSDGEFEQFF.

This clonotype was counted between two and nine times. J is TRBJ1-5 and V is TRBV2; no clear D gene. The CDR3 spans 14 residues. Trimming removed 2 bases from V and 7 bases from J, with 12 bases in between. Germline values: CDR1 SNHLY, CDR2 FYNNEI. The CDR3 spells CASSEIGRQQPQHF. The DNA of the CDR3 is TGTGCCAGCAGTGAAATCGGGCGTCAACAGCCCCAGCATTTT.

This clonotype was counted between two and nine times. The chain is built from TRBV19 and TRBJ2-7; D is unclear. CDR1 and CDR2 (germline): LNHDA, SQIVND (reference sequence). The CDR3 runs to 15 residues. Trimming removed 4 bases from V and 3 bases from J, with 16 bases in between. CDR3: CASSKVGQTFYEQYF. The CDR3 nucleotides read TGTGCCAGTAGTAAAGTCGGGCAGACATTCTACGAGCAGTACTTC.